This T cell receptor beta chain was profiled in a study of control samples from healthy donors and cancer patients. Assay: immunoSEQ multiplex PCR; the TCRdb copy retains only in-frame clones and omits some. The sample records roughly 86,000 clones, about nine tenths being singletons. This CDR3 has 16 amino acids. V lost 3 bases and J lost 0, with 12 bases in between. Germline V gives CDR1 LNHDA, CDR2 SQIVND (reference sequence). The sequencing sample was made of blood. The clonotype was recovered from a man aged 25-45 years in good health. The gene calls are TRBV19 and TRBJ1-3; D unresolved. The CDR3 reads CASSIIGVDSGNTIYF. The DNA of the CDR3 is TGTGCCAGTAGTATCATCGGGGTCGACTCTGGAAACACCATATATTTT.